The rows below give T cell receptor beta chains drawn from one sample of a study of T cell repertoires in cytomegalovirus infection. TCRdb independently ran MiXCR on the reads; one entry per CDR3 protein. The repertoire has approximately 180,000 distinct CDR3 sequences, 15% to 20% of them found once; the top ten carry 2.5% to 3%. The sample was PBMCs. These receptors were collected from a human donor in good health (CMV status not recorded). Some clones in this sample may be carry-over from other donors' samples. The CDR3 runs from the conserved cysteine through the conserved F or W. D genes are given only for firm matches. Clone size is shown for a subset of rows, as once, few, many or a class of expanded clone.

length | D | J | V | size | DNA | CDR3
13 | . | TRBJ1-5 | TRBV6-6 | few | TGTGCTACGTCGCGACAGAGCAATCAGCCCCAGCATTTT | CATSRQSNQPQHF
14 | . | TRBJ1-1 | TRBV20-1 | . | TGCAGTGCTAGAGGCCCGGGGACGGGGACTGAAGCTTTCTTT | CSARGPGTGTEAFF
13 | . | TRBJ2-3 | TRBV12-3/TRBV12-4 | few | TGTGCCAGCAGTCCTCATCAGACAGATACGCAGTATTTT | CASSPHQTDTQYF
11 | . | TRBJ1-2 | TRBV30 | . | TGTGCCTGGAGCCGGAACTATGGCTACACCTTC | CAWSRNYGYTF
14 | TRBD1 | TRBJ1-6 | TRBV5-6 | few | TGTGCCAGCACCTCAGGGGGCCGGAATTCACCCCTCCACTTT | CASTSGGRNSPLHF
15 | TRBD1 | TRBJ1-1 | TRBV4-2 | . | TGTGCCAGCAGCCAGGATGGACAGGTGAACACTGAAGCTTTCTTT | CASSQDGQVNTEAFF
14 | . | TRBJ1-1 | TRBV5-1 | . | TGCGCCAGCAGCTTGGACAGGGCGGGCACTGAAGCTTTCTTT | CASSLDRAGTEAFF
12 | . | TRBJ1-1 | TRBV12-3/TRBV12-4 | few | TGTGCCAGCAGCACTCTCCCCGGTGAAGCTTTCTTT | CASSTLPGEAFF
17 | TRBD2 | TRBJ2-1 | TRBV5-6 | many | TGTGCCAGCAGCTGGGGTAGCGGGGGGGCATCCTACAATGAGCAGTTCTTC | CASSWGSGGASYNEQFF
15 | . | TRBJ1-5 | TRBV19 | . | TGTGCCAGTAGTATAGCCTCGTTTGGCAATCAGCCCCAGCATTTT | CASSIASFGNQPQHF
14 | TRBD1 | TRBJ1-4 | TRBV3-1 | few | TGTGCCAGCAGCCCGGGACAGGGTGATGAAAAACTGTTTTTT | CASSPGQGDEKLFF
15 | . | TRBJ2-1 | TRBV10-3 | few | TGTGCCATCAGTGAAGAGCCCGGGACGGACGTGGGTCAGTTCTTC | CAISEEPGTDVGQFF
15 | TRBD2 | TRBJ2-7 | TRBV19 | . | TGTGCCAGTAGTCCGCTAGCGGGAGGTTTCGGCGAGCAGTACTTC | CASSPLAGGFGEQYF
13 | TRBD1 | TRBJ2-7 | TRBV6-2/TRBV6-3 | . | TGTGCCACCTCAGGGGGTATCGCCTACGAGCAGTACTTC | CATSGGIAYEQYF
15 | . | TRBJ2-1 | TRBV19 | . | TGTGCCAGTAGTATAGATGGCAGGGACTACAATGAGCAGTTCTTC | CASSIDGRDYNEQFF
15 | TRBD1 | TRBJ2-1 | TRBV12-3/TRBV12-4 | . | TGTGCCAGCAGTGCGGGACAGGGACATTACAATGAGCAGTTCTTC | CASSAGQGHYNEQFF
16 | . | TRBJ2-1 | TRBV6-5 | many | TGTGCCAGCAGTTACTCTGACCCTCCCCCCTACAATGAGCAGTTCTTC | CASSYSDPPPYNEQFF
17 | . | TRBJ1-6 | TRBV10-2 | . | TGCGCCAGCAGTGAGTCGATGGGTCCGAGAAGGAATTCACCCCTCCACTTT | CASSESMGPRRNSPLHF
16 | . | TRBJ2-2 | TRBV12-3/TRBV12-4 | few | TGTGCCAGCAGTTTTTCGGCAGAAAGGCACACCGGGGAGCTGTTTTTT | CASSFSAERHTGELFF
12 | . | TRBJ1-5 | TRBV3-1 | few | TGTGCCAGCAGCCAAGATCACCAGCCCCAGCATTTT | CASSQDHQPQHF
14 | . | TRBJ2-1 | TRBV2 | . | TGTGCCAGCAGTGAAGAGGGTGGATACAATGAGCAGTTCTTC | CASSEEGGYNEQFF
12 | . | TRBJ2-7 | TRBV7-2 | many | TGTGCCAGCGGTACAGGAGAACACGAGCAGTACTTC | CASGTGEHEQYF
14 | TRBD1 | TRBJ1-1 | TRBV24-1 | few | TGTGCCACCAGTGGAGACAGGGGGAACACTGAAGCTTTCTTT | CATSGDRGNTEAFF
15 | . | TRBJ1-2 | TRBV6-5 | many | TGTGCCAGCAGTTACGCTGTCACCCCTAACTATGGCTACACCTTC | CASSYAVTPNYGYTF
12 | TRBD2 | TRBJ2-1 | TRBV20-1 | many | TGCAGTGCGGGAAGCGGGAGCAATGAGCAGTTCTTC | CSAGSGSNEQFF
14 | . | TRBJ1-5 | TRBV20-1 | many | TGCAGTGCTAGATCAGGAATCGGCAATCAGCCCCAGCATTTT | CSARSGIGNQPQHF
15 | . | TRBJ2-7 | TRBV6-2/TRBV6-3 | . | TGTGCCAGCAGTTACTCTAGTGGGGGACCCTACGAGCAGTACTTC | CASSYSSGGPYEQYF
14 | . | TRBJ2-3 | TRBV14 | few | TGTGCCAGCAGCCAAGAAAGGGTCACAGATACGCAGTATTTT | CASSQERVTDTQYF
14 | . | TRBJ2-5 | TRBV15 | once | TGTGCCACCGCGCACAGGGCTTCTGCGGAGACCCAGTACTTC | CATAHRASAETQYF
11 | . | TRBJ2-7 | TRBV7-2 | . | TGTGCCAGCAGCTTTTCCTACGACCAGTACTTC | CASSFSYDQYF
15 | TRBD1 | TRBJ1-5 | TRBV12-3/TRBV12-4 | few | TGTGCCAGCAGACGGGACAGCTTTAGCAATCAGCCCCAGCATTTT | CASRRDSFSNQPQHF
14 | TRBD1 | TRBJ2-1 | TRBV25-1 | . | TGTGCCAGCAGTGCCCGGGACAGGGAGGCTGAGCAGTTCTTC | CASSARDREAEQFF
22 | TRBD2 | TRBJ2-7 | TRBV5-1 | many | TGCGCCAGCAGCTTGGACTATGGAAGACTAGCGGGAGCGGCTCCGAATGCCCACGAGCAGTACTTC | CASSLDYGRLAGAAPNAHEQYF
16 | TRBD1 | TRBJ2-3 | TRBV5-1 | many | TGCGCCAGCAGCTTGGACGGCAGTACAGGGGGAGATACGCAGTATTTT | CASSLDGSTGGDTQYF
13 | . | TRBJ2-7 | TRBV7-2 | many | TGTGCCAGCAGCCTGCAGGAGTCCGGGGATCAGTACTTC | CASSLQESGDQYF
15 | . | TRBJ1-5 | TRBV19 | many | TGTGCCAGTAGTTCCCGGACAACCCCCCATCAGCCCCAGCATTTT | CASSSRTTPHQPQHF
13 | . | TRBJ2-2 | TRBV28 | . | TGTGCCAGCGGGTCGTTGAACACCGGGGAGCTGTTTTTT | CASGSLNTGELFF
15 | TRBD1 | TRBJ2-2 | TRBV5-1 | few | TGCGCCAGCAGCTGGGACAGGTCGGGCACCGGGGAGCTGTTTTTT | CASSWDRSGTGELFF
16 | TRBD1 | TRBJ2-6 | TRBV27 | few | TGTGCCAGCAGTCACTTCAGGGGGCCTGGGGCCAACGTCCTGACTTTC | CASSHFRGPGANVLTF
14 | . | TRBJ2-2 | TRBV14 | many | TGTGCCAGCAGCCTACGGACTGGTACCGGGGAGCTGTTTTTT | CASSLRTGTGELFF
14 | . | TRBJ2-7 | TRBV7-2 | many | TGTGCCAGCAGCGAGTCGGGCCTCCTCGGAGAGCAGTACTTC | CASSESGLLGEQYF
13 | TRBD1 | TRBJ1-2 | TRBV7-2 | many | TGTGCCATCCTCCGAAGGGGGCTGTATGGCTACACCTTC | CAILRRGLYGYTF
15 | . | TRBJ1-2 | TRBV7-9 | few | TGTGCCAGCAGCTTAGGGGCGGCACAGGCAGGTGGCTACACCTTC | CASSLGAAQAGGYTF
14 | . | TRBJ2-1 | TRBV7-3 | many | TGTGCCAGCAGCTTAAGCCCCGGCTACAATGAGCAGTTCTTC | CASSLSPGYNEQFF
19 | . | TRBJ2-7 | TRBV7-2 | many | TGTGCCAGCAGCGGCCCCCGAACAGGCCGTACCACCGGAACCTACGAGCAGTACTTC | CASSGPRTGRTTGTYEQYF
14 | . | TRBJ1-1 | TRBV6-1 | . | TGTGCCAGCAGTTGGGAACGGGGGAACACTGAAGCTTTCTTT | CASSWERGNTEAFF
16 | TRBD1 | TRBJ1-6 | TRBV3-1 | . | TGTGCCAGCAGCCGAACAACAGGGGGGCGTAATTCACCCCTCCACTTT | CASSRTTGGRNSPLHF
16 | . | TRBJ1-5 | TRBV15 | . | TGTGCCACCAGCAGAGATATTGGCAGGGTCCATCAGCCCCAGCATTTT | CATSRDIGRVHQPQHF
14 | TRBD2 | TRBJ2-1 | TRBV20-1 | few | TGCAGTGCTGAACCTAGCGGGGTATTCAATGAGCAGTTCTTC | CSAEPSGVFNEQFF